This entry describes one T cell receptor beta chain. This clonotype was counted many times. The antigen this receptor binds is unknown. No much larger clonotype is one base removed from it; base qualities were not supplied. Spanning cysteine to phenylalanine, the CDR3 consists of 15 amino acids. Of the read, only the CDR3 DNA is kept; its 45 bases are in frame from base 1. V ends up 5 bases short and J 1 base short, with an unmatched junction base count of 7. The germline V gene yields SGHAT for CDR1 and FQNNGV for CDR2. These data belong to a study of T cells in Graves' hyperthyroidism and ophthalmopathy (dated 2019 in TCRdb). In terms of the full investigation: Peripheral blood samples were taken at the time of initial diagnosis, prior to any treatment. For training and testing, the 80 to 100 patients in the discovery cohort were randomly divided in a 7:3 ratio. The study also compared thyroid tissue and blood T-cell repertoires from roughly six Graves' hyperthyroidism patients. Following sampling, methimazole starting at 30 mg daily was given to hyperthyroidism patients, and high-dose intravenous methylprednisolone was given to ophthalmopathy patients. An independent validation cohort of around 20 hyperthyroidism patients and 17 patients who later progressed to ophthalmopathy tested prospective prediction of ophthalmopathy. The paper describes TCR Vbeta CDR3 sequencing of around 140 peripheral blood samples, made up of 43 ophthalmopathy patients, 70 to 75 hyperthyroidism patients and 17 progressor patients. To identify TCR V-J signatures that set the groups apart, the researchers used a discovery cohort of more than 95 patients, made up of 40 to 45 with Graves' ophthalmopathy and about 60 with stable Graves' hyperthyroidism.

The TCR beta CDR3 regions were amplified from the RNA transcripts. For the first round of RT-PCR on the TCR CDR3, the HTBI primer set was used together with the Qiagen OneStep RT-PCR kit. A second multiplex PCR round built the libraries, followed by size selection and purification. Paired-end sequencing of the libraries was performed with 100 bp reads on an Illumina HiSeq2000. Processing in the source paper ran as follows. Raw data were processed with SOAPnuke, discarding reads with adapters, uncalled bases, mean Phred below 15, or no exact constant-primer or identifier match. COPE v1.2.5 was used to merge the high-quality paired reads, and each unique nucleotide sequence was defined as a clonotype. Clonotypes were aligned to IMGT TRBV, TRBD and TRBJ reference segments using MiTCR v1.1. The analysis included only V-J combinations with a frequency above 0.0001, which together covered more than 99% of the repertoires. A TCS score was defined as the ratio between F50 (clonal expansion) and ExV (chaos), using BLOSUM62-based TCRdist between CDR3 peptides within each V-J. Welch's t-statistics and random forest reduced fewer than 600 V-J features to 13, which were used in a naive Bayes classifier (R e1071). TCRdb handled the public reads itself, with Q25 trimming in fastp and clone calling in MiXCR, and kept productive beta chains. Every distinct CDR3 protein forms one entry, paired with its most common genes and DNA. TCRdb, not the original authors, processed these V and J calls. Within this sample are over 200,000 distinct CDR3 sequences, with around 16% of them counted one time only. Of the sample, about two fifths falls within the top ten clones.

Graves' hyperthyroidism was defined as stable when no progression to ophthalmopathy occurred over 18 months of follow-up. Hyperthyroidism patients were newly diagnosed, with disease duration under 2 months, and aged 18 to 65 years. Exclusion was applied to patients with uncontrolled infections, other autoimmune diseases, pregnancy or lactation. Clinical symptoms, serum thyroxine and TRAb, thyroid ultrasound, and orbital computed tomography formed the basis for the diagnoses. PBMCs were isolated from 7.5 to 10 ml of fresh peripheral blood by Ficoll-Paque density gradient centrifugation. Total RNA was extracted using Trizol reagent, and RNA quality was assessed on an Agilent 2100 Bioanalyzer. The investigation overall reported the following: In validation, progression to ophthalmopathy was predicted by the model with 70.59% sensitivity and roughly 76% specificity, a median of about 6 months before onset. No statistical method was used to fix the sample size in advance, and group allocation was not hidden from the investigators. Most expanded thyroid clonotypes (frequency above 0.001) were also found in blood, which suggests that blood repertoires may mirror thyroid immune responses. A 13 V-J signature model separated ophthalmopathy from stable hyperthyroidism, with about 88% sensitivity and about 81% specificity in cross-validation and 80%/75% in testing.

The chain employs TRBV11-2 and TRBJ2-7; 8 junctional bases match TRBD2. This clonotype was obtained from a man aged 35 to 55 with Graves' hyperthyroidism. Input material: blood. The nucleotide sequence reads as follows: TGTGCCAGCAGCCCCCGGGGGGGCTGGTCCTACGAGCAGTACTTC. This translates into CASSPRGGWSYEQYF.